Included here is one T cell receptor beta chain sequence, with context. Germline lookup yields CDR1 MNHEY and CDR2 SMNVEV (reference sequence). The CDR3 totals 16 residues. The V end lost 0 bases, the J end lost 5 bases, and 15 bases lay between the germline ends. Authors' processing steps: Counts of nucleated cells, estimated from reference gene primer amplification, were obtained. Sequencing was performed with immunoSEQ multiplex PCR; in TCRdb, only in-frame clones are kept and a portion is missing. V and J calls and clone size are copied from that table; D and trimming were computed from the DNA. The sample lists over 100,000 clones; just under 80% were seen once. These data belong to a study of blood T cell repertoires in COVID-19. Looking at the study overall: Specimens from acute and convalescent COVID-19 originated in the United States, Italy and Spain. Sources were T cells, B-cell-depleted T cells, or PBMCs; the material itself was cDNA or gDNA.

The source of this sequence is a man aged 60 to 75 with active or convalescent COVID-19. Material: peripheral blood. V usage is TRBV27 and J usage is TRBJ2-3, with D possibly TRBD2 on 6 matching bases. The DNA of the CDR3 is TGTGCCAGCAGTTTATCTAGTGGGGGAGGAATAGATACGCAGTATTTT. This translates into CASSLSSGGGIDTQYF.